The rows below give T cell receptor beta chains drawn from one sample of a study of cytomegalovirus exposure and HLA in healthy donors. The data were produced by immunoSEQ multiplex PCR, yet TCRdb's version contains in-frame clones alone and is incomplete. Of around 140,000 clones in the sample, more than 9.5% were seen once. The sample taken for sequencing was PBMCs. The receptor set was obtained from a man aged 50 or older in good health and CMV-seronegative. Both conserved end residues are part of each CDR3. Fields, in order: D gene, V gene, J gene, clone size, CDR3 DNA, CDR3 protein. D genes are given only for firm matches. Clone sizes are given selectively: once, few, many, or a class where the clone is expanded.

D: -
V: TRBV2
J: TRBJ2-5
size: few
DNA: TGTGCCAGCAGATACCGACAGCCCGCCCAGGAGACCCAGTACTTC
CDR3: CASRYRQPAQETQYF

D: TRBD1
V: TRBV16
J: TRBJ1-5
size: -
DNA: TGTGCCAGCAGCCAAGACAGGGGTTCTTACCAGCCCCAGCATTTT
CDR3: CASSQDRGSYQPQHF

D: -
V: TRBV11-2
J: TRBJ1-1
size: -
DNA: TGTGCCAGCAGATCGGACTCCGGGTACGGGGGCACTGAAGCTTTCTTT
CDR3: CASRSDSGYGGTEAFF

D: TRBD2
V: TRBV6-4
J: TRBJ2-1
size: -
DNA: TGTGCCAGCAGTGACTCGGCGGGAGGCAACAATGAGCAGTTCTTC
CDR3: CASSDSAGGNNEQFF

D: TRBD1
V: TRBV30
J: TRBJ2-7
size: few
DNA: TGTGCCTGGGGGACAGGGGGGAATGGCGAGCAGTACTTC
CDR3: CAWGTGGNGEQYF

D: TRBD2
V: TRBV5-1
J: TRBJ2-3
size: few
DNA: TGCGCCAGCAGCTTATATGCGGGAGGTTCAGATACGCAGTATTTT
CDR3: CASSLYAGGSDTQYF

D: -
V: TRBV2
J: TRBJ1-2
size: -
DNA: TGTGCCAGCAGTGAAAACGGACTAAGGATCGGTGGCTACACCTTC
CDR3: CASSENGLRIGGYTF

D: TRBD2
V: TRBV9
J: TRBJ2-5
size: -
DNA: TGTGCCAGCAGCGCCCCGGGACTAGCGGGAGGGCGTGCGGAGACCCAGTACTTC
CDR3: CASSAPGLAGGRAETQYF

D: -
V: TRBV9
J: TRBJ2-2
size: -
DNA: TGTGCCAGCAGCGTAGACGTAGTCCCCGGGGAGCTGTTTTTT
CDR3: CASSVDVVPGELFF

D: TRBD2
V: TRBV18
J: TRBJ2-3
size: -
DNA: TGTGCCAGCTCACCCTTAGCGGGAGGGCCCACAGATACGCAGTATTTT
CDR3: CASSPLAGGPTDTQYF

D: -
V: TRBV18
J: TRBJ1-4
size: few
DNA: TGTGCCAGCTCACCTTCAGAAAGGGGTGAAAAACTGTTTTTT
CDR3: CASSPSERGEKLFF

D: -
V: TRBV15
J: TRBJ1-5
size: -
DNA: TGTGCCACCAGCAGTACAGGGCCCCAGCCCCAGCATTTT
CDR3: CATSSTGPQPQHF

D: -
V: TRBV6-5
J: TRBJ1-4
size: -
DNA: TGTGCCAGCAGTTATGACCTACGAGGGGAAAAACTGTTTTTT
CDR3: CASSYDLRGEKLFF

D: -
V: TRBV6-5
J: TRBJ1-5
size: few
DNA: TGTGCCAGCACCCCCGGCGGGGGTAGGGGGCCCCAGCATTTT
CDR3: CASTPGGGRGPQHF

D: TRBD2
V: TRBV6-5
J: TRBJ2-1
size: -
DNA: TGTGCCAGCAGTTCAATGACTAGCGGGAGCAATGAGCAGTTCTTC
CDR3: CASSSMTSGSNEQFF

D: -
V: TRBV7-2
J: TRBJ2-7
size: few
DNA: TGTGCCAGCACCAAACAGGGGATTAGGGGGGACGAGCAGTACTTC
CDR3: CASTKQGIRGDEQYF

D: TRBD1
V: TRBV5-1
J: TRBJ2-4
size: few
DNA: TGCGCCAGCAGCTCCGGACAGGGCATTCAGTACTTC
CDR3: CASSSGQGIQYF

D: TRBD2
V: TRBV2
J: TRBJ2-5
size: few
DNA: TGTGCCAGCAGTGATCAGCGGGGGGGCCCGGAGACCCAGTACTTC
CDR3: CASSDQRGGPETQYF

D: TRBD1
V: TRBV19
J: TRBJ1-1
size: -
DNA: TGTGCCAGTAGTGGAGGGGGCACCCCTGAGAACACTGAAGCTTTCTTT
CDR3: CASSGGGTPENTEAFF

D: TRBD2
V: TRBV6-5
J: TRBJ2-3
size: -
DNA: TGTGCCAGCAGTAGAGTGGGGGGGAGCACAGATACGCAGTATTTT
CDR3: CASSRVGGSTDTQYF

D: TRBD2
V: TRBV7-6
J: TRBJ2-1
size: -
DNA: TGTGCCAGCAGCCGGGAGGACTCCTACAATGAGCAGTTCTTC
CDR3: CASSREDSYNEQFF

D: TRBD2
V: TRBV7-3
J: TRBJ2-3
size: few
DNA: TGTGCCAGCAGCTTAGGGACTAGTCAAGATACGCAGTATTTT
CDR3: CASSLGTSQDTQYF

D: -
V: TRBV27
J: TRBJ1-5
size: -
DNA: TGTGCCAGCAGTTTACAGGCTTATAGCAATCAGCCCCAGCATTTT
CDR3: CASSLQAYSNQPQHF

D: TRBD1
V: TRBV25-1
J: TRBJ1-6
size: -
DNA: TGTGCCAGCAGGCGACAGGGCCCTAATTCACCCCTCCACTTT
CDR3: CASRRQGPNSPLHF

D: TRBD2
V: TRBV28
J: TRBJ2-7
size: -
DNA: TGTGCCGCAGGTCTAGCGGATCCCTACGAGCAGTACTTC
CDR3: CAAGLADPYEQYF

D: TRBD1
V: TRBV5-4
J: TRBJ1-2
size: few
DNA: TGTGCCAGCAGCTCCAACCGACAGGGAGAAAGATATGGCTACACCTTC
CDR3: CASSSNRQGERYGYTF

D: TRBD1
V: TRBV15
J: TRBJ1-2
size: few
DNA: TGTGCCACCAGCAGGGCAGGGGGTTGGTATGGCTACACCTTC
CDR3: CATSRAGGWYGYTF

D: -
V: TRBV9
J: TRBJ2-5
size: few
DNA: TGTGCCAGCAGCGTAGTCGCCGGCGGCCCACAAGAGACCCAGTACTTC
CDR3: CASSVVAGGPQETQYF

D: TRBD2
V: TRBV28
J: TRBJ2-7
size: -
DNA: TGTGCCAGCAGAGCTAGCGGGAGTGGAGAGCAGTACTTC
CDR3: CASRASGSGEQYF

D: -
V: TRBV29-1
J: TRBJ1-2
size: -
DNA: TGCAGCGACCAGGGCCCCTATGGCTACACCTTC
CDR3: CSDQGPYGYTF

D: TRBD2
V: TRBV11-1
J: TRBJ2-1
size: few
DNA: TGTGCCAGCAGCTTAGCTTTGGGACTAGCGGGAAACAATGAGCAGTTCTTC
CDR3: CASSLALGLAGNNEQFF

D: -
V: TRBV30
J: TRBJ1-2
size: few
DNA: TGTGCCTGGAGTAAGGGCGGGGGCTACACCTTC
CDR3: CAWSKGGGYTF

D: TRBD1
V: TRBV5-1
J: TRBJ2-3
size: -
DNA: TGCGCCAGCAGCTTCTCAACAGGGGGCCCCACAGATAAGCAGTATTTT
CDR3: CASSFSTGGPTDKQYF

D: TRBD1
V: TRBV5-1
J: TRBJ1-2
size: -
DNA: TGCGCCAGCAGCATAAAACAGGGGGCGCAGGGCTACCCCTTC
CDR3: CASSIKQGAQGYPF

D: TRBD2
V: TRBV27
J: TRBJ2-7
size: few
DNA: TGTGCCAGCAGTCCCGGGACTAGCGCCGCCTACGAGCAGTACTTC
CDR3: CASSPGTSAAYEQYF

D: TRBD1
V: TRBV5-6
J: TRBJ1-5
size: -
DNA: TGTGCCAGCAGCTCATTAAGGGGGCTCAATCAGCCCCAGCATTTT
CDR3: CASSSLRGLNQPQHF

D: -
V: TRBV5-1
J: TRBJ1-4
size: few
DNA: TGCGCCAGCAGCTTGGGGACAGCTAATGAAAAACTGTTTTTT
CDR3: CASSLGTANEKLFF

D: -
V: TRBV28
J: TRBJ1-1
size: few
DNA: TGTGCCAGCAGGACTGGGGGGGGGCACTGGGGCACTGAAGCTTTCTTT
CDR3: CASRTGGGHWGTEAFF

D: TRBD1
V: TRBV19
J: TRBJ1-1
size: few
DNA: TGTGCCAGTAGTATAGCTAGGACAGGGGGCCGAACTGAAGCTTTCTTT
CDR3: CASSIARTGGRTEAFF

D: TRBD1
V: TRBV27
J: TRBJ1-6
size: few
DNA: TGTGCCAGCAGTTTAAGTAATGTCGCTTGGGGGGGGACAGGCTCACCCCTCCACTTT
CDR3: CASSLSNVAWGGTGSPLHF

D: TRBD1
V: TRBV7-9
J: TRBJ1-2
size: -
DNA: TGTGCCAGCAGCTTACGTGAGGGACAGGGGGCGTATGGCTACACCTTC
CDR3: CASSLREGQGAYGYTF

D: -
V: TRBV18
J: TRBJ1-5
size: -
DNA: TGTGCCAGCTCACCTACCAACAGACCCAATCAGCCCCAGCATTTT
CDR3: CASSPTNRPNQPQHF

D: TRBD1
V: TRBV6-1
J: TRBJ2-5
size: few
DNA: TGTGCCAGCAGTGAACCGCAGGGGGCGGAAGAGACCCAGTACTTC
CDR3: CASSEPQGAEETQYF

D: TRBD2
V: TRBV30
J: TRBJ2-7
size: -
DNA: TGTGCCTGGAGTGTCACTAGCGGGATCTACGAGCAGTACTTC
CDR3: CAWSVTSGIYEQYF

D: -
V: TRBV4-1
J: TRBJ2-2
size: few
DNA: TGCGCCAGCAGCCAAGACAGGGCGAACACCGGGGAGCTGTTTTTT
CDR3: CASSQDRANTGELFF

D: -
V: TRBV9
J: TRBJ2-5
size: -
DNA: TGTGCCAGCAGCCCCAGTTCACCAGAGACCCAGTACTTC
CDR3: CASSPSSPETQYF